This T cell receptor (beta chain) derives from a study of blood T cell repertoires in COVID-19. Study context: There were acute and convalescent COVID-19 samples, and they came from the United States, Italy and Spain. PBMCs, B-cell-depleted T cells, or T cells were the source of the cDNA or gDNA that made up the material.

Germline CDR1 reads LGHNA; CDR2 reads YNFKEQ. With 1 base clipped from V and 10 bases from J, the junction kept 10 bases outside the gene matches. This CDR3 has 16 residues. Original analysis: Amplifying reference gene primers gave estimates of nucleated cell counts. Here immunoSEQ multiplex PCR was the method, and the copy in TCRdb shows in-frame clones only, minus some. Clonal size and the V and J genes are those of that table, whereas D and trimming came from the DNA. Of tens of thousands of clones listed, roughly 79% are singletons. Material for sequencing was peripheral blood. The chain combines TRBV4-2 with TRBJ1-6; 7 positions agree with TRBD1. This TCR derives from a human donor in a cohort sampled during active COVID-19. CDR3 sequence reads: CASSQALQGDGSPLHF. CDR3 DNA sequence: TGTGCCAGCAGCCAAGCCCTTCAGGGGGATGGGTCACCCCTCCACTTT.